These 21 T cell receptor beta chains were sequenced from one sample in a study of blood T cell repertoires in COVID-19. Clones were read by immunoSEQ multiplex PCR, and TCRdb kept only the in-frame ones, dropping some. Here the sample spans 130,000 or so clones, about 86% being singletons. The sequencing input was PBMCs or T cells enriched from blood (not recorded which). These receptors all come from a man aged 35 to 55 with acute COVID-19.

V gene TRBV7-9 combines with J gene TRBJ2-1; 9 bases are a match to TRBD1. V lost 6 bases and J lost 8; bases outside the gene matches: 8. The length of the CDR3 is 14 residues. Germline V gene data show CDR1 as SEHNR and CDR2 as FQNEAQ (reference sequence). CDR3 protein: CASRRQGVPDEQFF. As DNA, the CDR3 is TGTGCCAGCAGGCGACAGGGGGTACCCGATGAGCAGTTCTTC.

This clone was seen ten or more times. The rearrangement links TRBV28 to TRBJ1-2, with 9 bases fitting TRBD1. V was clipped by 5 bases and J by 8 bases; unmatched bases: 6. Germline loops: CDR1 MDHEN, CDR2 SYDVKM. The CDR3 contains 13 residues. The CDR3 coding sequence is TGTGCCAGCAGTCGGACAGGGGTTGGCGGCTACACCTTC. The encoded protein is CASSRTGVGGYTF.

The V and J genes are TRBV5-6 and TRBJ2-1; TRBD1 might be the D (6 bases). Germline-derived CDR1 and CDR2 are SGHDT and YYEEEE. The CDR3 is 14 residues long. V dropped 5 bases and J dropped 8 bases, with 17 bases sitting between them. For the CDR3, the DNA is TGTGCCAGCAGAGGGGGTGGCATTTTTCATGAGCAGTTCTTC. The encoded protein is CASRGGGIFHEQFF.

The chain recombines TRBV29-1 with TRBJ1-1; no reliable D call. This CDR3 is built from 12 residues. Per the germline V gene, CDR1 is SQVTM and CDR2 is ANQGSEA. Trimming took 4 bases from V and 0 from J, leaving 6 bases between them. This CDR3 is CSVGHLNTEAFF. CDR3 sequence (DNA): TGCAGCGTTGGACACCTGAACACTGAAGCTTTCTTT.

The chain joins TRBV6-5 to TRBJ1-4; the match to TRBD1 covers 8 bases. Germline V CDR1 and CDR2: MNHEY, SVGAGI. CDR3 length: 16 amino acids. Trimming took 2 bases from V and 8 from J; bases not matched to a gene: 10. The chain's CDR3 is CASSYTPGQAGEKLFF. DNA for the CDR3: TGTGCCAGCAGTTACACACCGGGACAGGCTGGGGAAAAACTGTTTTTT.

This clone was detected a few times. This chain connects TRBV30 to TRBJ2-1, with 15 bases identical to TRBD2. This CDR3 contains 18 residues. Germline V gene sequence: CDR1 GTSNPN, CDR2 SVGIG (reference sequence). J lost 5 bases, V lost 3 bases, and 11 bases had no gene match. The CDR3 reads CAWSRSGTSGGFDNEQFF. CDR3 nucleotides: TGTGCCTGGAGCCGCTCAGGGACTAGCGGGGGGTTCGACAATGAGCAGTTCTTC.

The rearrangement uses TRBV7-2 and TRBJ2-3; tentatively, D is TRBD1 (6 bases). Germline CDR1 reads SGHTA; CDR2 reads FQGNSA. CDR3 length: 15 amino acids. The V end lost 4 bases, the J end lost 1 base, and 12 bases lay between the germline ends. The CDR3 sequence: CASSSNRAGTDTQYF. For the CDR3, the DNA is TGTGCCAGCAGCTCAAACAGGGCGGGCACAGATACGCAGTATTTT.

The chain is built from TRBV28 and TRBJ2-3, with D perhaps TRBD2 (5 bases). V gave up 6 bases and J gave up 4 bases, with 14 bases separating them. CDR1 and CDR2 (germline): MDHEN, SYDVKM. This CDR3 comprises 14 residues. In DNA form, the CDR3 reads TGTGCCAGCAGCTCCGGTGGTAGCGCAGATACGCAGTATTTT. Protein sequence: CASSSGGSADTQYF. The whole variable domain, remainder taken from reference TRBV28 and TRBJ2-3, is DVKVTQSSRYLVKRTGEKVFLECVQDMDHENMFWYRQDPGLGLRLIYFSYDVKMKEKGDIPEGYSVSREKKERFSLILESASTNQTSMYLCASSSGGSADTQYFGPGTRLTVL.

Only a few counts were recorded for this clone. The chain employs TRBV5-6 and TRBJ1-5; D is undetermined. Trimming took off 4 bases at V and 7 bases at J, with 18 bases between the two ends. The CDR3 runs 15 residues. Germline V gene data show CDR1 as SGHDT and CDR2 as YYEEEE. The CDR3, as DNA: TGTGCCAGCAGCCTACTGGGTCGGGGAGGACAGCCCCAGCATTTT. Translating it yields CASSLLGRGGQPQHF. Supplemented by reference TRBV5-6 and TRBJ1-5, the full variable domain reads DAGVTQSPTHLIKTRGQQVTLRCSPKSGHDTVSWYQQALGQGPQFIFQYYEEEERQRGNFPDRFSGHQFPNYSSELNVNALLLGDSALYLCASSLLGRGGQPQHFGDGTRLSIL.

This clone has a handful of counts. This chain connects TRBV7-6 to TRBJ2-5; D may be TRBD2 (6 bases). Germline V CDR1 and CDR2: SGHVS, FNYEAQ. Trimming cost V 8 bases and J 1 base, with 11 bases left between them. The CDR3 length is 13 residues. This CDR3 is CASCVGGQETQYF. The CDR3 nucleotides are TGTGCCAGCTGTGTCGGGGGCCAAGAGACCCAGTACTTC.

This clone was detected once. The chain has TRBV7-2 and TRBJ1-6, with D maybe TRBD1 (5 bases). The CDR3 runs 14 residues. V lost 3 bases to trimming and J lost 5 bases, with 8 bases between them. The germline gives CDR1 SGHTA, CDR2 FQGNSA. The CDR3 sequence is CASSFDSDNSPLHF. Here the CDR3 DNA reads TGTGCCAGCAGCTTCGACAGCGATAATTCACCCCTCCACTTT.

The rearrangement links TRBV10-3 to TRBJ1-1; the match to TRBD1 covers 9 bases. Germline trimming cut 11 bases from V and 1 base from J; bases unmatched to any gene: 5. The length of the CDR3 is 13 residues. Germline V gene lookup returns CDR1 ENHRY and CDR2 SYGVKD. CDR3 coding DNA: TGTGCCTTAAGGACAGGGGAGAACACTGAAGCTTTCTTT. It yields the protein CALRTGENTEAFF.

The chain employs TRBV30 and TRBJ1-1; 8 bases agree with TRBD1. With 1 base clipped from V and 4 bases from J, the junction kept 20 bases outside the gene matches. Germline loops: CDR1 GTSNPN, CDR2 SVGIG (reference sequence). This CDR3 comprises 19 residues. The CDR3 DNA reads TGTGCCTGGAGTGAGCTGTTGTGGTCAGGGGGCGCTATAAGCACTGAAGCTTTCTTT. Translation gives CAWSELLWSGGAISTEAFF. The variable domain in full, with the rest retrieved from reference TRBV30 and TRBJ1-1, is SQTIHQWPATLVQPVGSPLSLECTVEGTSNPNLYWYRQAAGRGLQLLFYSVGIGQISSEVPQNLSASRPQDRQFILSSKKLLLSDSGFYLCAWSELLWSGGAISTEAFFGQGTRLTVV.

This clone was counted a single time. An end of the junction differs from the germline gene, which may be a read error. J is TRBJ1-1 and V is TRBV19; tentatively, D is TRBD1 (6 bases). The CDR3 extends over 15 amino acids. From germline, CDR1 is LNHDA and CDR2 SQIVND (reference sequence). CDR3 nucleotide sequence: TGTACCAGTAGTATTCGGCCAGGGGACGGCACTGAAGCTTTCTTT. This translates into CTSSIRPGDGTEAFF.

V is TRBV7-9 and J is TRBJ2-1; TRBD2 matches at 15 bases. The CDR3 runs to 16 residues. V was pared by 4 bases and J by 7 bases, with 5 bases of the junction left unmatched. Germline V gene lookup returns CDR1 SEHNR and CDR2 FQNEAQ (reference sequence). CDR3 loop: CASSWPGTSGGNEQFF. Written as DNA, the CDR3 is TGTGCCAGCAGCTGGCCGGGGACTAGCGGGGGGAATGAGCAGTTCTTC.

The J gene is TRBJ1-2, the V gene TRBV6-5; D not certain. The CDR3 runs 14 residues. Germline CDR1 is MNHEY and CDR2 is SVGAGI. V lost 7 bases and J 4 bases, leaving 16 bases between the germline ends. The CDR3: CASTTRGRSYGYTF. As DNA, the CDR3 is TGTGCCAGCACAACCAGAGGGAGATCCTATGGCTACACCTTC.

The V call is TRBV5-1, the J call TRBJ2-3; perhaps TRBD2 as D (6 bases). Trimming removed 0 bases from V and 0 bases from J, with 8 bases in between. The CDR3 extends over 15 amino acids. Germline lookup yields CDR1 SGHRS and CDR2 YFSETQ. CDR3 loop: CASSLVSGSTDTQYF. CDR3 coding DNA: TGCGCCAGCAGCTTGGTCAGCGGGAGCACAGATACGCAGTATTTT.

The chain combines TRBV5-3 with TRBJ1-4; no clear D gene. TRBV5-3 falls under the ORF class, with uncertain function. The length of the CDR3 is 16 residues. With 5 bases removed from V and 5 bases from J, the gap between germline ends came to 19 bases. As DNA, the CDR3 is TGTGCCAGAAGGAGAATGCCCGGGAATTGGAATGAAAAACTGTTTTTT. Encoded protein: CARRRMPGNWNEKLFF.

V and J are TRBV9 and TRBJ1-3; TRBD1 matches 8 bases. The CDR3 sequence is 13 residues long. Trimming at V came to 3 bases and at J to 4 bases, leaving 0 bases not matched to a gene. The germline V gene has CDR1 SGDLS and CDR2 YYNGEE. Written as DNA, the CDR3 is TGTGCCAGCAGCGCAGGGGGCGGAAACACCATATATTTT. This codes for CASSAGGGNTIYF.

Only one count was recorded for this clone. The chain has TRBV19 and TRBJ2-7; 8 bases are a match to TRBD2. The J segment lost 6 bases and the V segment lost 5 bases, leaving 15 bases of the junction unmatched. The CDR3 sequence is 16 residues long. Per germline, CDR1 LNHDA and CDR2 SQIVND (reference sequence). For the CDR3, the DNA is TGTGCCAGTAGTGCCCCGGGCGGGAGGTCCGGGGGCGAGCAGTACTTC. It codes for CASSAPGGRSGGEQYF.

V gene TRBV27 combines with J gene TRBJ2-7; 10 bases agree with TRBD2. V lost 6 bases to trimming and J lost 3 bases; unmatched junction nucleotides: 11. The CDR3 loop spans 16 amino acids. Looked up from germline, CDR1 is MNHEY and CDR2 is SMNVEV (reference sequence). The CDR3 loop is CASSPEVVAGGYEQYF. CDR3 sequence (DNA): TGTGCCAGCAGCCCCGAGGTAGTAGCGGGGGGCTACGAGCAGTACTTC.